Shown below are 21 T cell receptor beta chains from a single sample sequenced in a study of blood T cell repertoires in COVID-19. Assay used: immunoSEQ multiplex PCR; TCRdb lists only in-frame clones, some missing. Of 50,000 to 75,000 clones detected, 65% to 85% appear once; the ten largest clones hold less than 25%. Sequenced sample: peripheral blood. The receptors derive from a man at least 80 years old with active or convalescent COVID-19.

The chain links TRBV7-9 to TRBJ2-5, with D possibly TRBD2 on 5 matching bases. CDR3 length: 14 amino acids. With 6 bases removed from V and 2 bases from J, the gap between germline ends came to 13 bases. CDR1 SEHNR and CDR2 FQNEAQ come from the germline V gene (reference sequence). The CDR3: CASRETMTQETQYF. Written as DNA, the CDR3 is TGTGCCAGCAGGGAGACTATGACGCAAGAGACCCAGTACTTC.

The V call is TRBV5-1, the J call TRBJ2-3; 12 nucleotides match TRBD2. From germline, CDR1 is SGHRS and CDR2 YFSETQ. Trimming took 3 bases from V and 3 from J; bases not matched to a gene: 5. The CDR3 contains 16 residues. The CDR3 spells CASSYITSGRTDTQYF. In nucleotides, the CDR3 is TGCGCCAGCAGCTACATTACTAGCGGGAGGACAGATACGCAGTATTTT.

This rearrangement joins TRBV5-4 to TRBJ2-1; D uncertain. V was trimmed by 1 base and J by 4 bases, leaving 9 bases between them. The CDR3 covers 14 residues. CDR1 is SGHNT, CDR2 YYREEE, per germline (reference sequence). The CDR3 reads CASSLRVEYNEQFF. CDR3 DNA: TGTGCCAGCAGCTTGCGGGTTGAATACAATGAGCAGTTCTTC.

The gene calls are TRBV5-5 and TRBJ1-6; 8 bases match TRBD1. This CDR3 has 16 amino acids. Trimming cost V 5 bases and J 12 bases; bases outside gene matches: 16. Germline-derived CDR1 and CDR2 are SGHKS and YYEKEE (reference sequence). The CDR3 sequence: CASSHGQGALGKPLHF. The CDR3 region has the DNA TGTGCCAGCAGTCATGGCCAGGGGGCCTTGGGGAAACCCCTCCACTTT.

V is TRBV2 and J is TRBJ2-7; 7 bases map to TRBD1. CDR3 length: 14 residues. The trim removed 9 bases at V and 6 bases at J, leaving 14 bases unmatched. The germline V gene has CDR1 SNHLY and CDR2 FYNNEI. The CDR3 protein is CASNPDRVRLEQYF. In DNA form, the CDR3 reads TGTGCCAGTAACCCAGACAGGGTTCGGCTCGAGCAGTACTTC.

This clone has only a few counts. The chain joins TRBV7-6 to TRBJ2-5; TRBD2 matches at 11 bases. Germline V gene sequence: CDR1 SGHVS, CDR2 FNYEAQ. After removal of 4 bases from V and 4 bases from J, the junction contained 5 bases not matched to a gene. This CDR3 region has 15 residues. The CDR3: CASSSHSGRGETQYF. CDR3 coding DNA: TGTGCCAGCAGCTCACATAGCGGGAGGGGAGAGACCCAGTACTTC. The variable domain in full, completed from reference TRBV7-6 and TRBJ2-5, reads GAGVSQSPRYKVTKRGQDVALRCDPISGHVSLYWYRQALGQGPEFLTYFNYEAQQDKSGLPNDRFSAERPEGSISTLTIQRTEQRDSAMYRCASSSHSGRGETQYFGPGTRLLVL.

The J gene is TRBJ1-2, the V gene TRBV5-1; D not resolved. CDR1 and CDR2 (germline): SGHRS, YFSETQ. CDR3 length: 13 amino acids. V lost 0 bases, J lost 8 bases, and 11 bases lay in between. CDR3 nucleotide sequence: TGCGCCAGCAGCTTGGAGCTGGGCGGGGGCTACACCTTC. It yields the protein CASSLELGGGYTF.

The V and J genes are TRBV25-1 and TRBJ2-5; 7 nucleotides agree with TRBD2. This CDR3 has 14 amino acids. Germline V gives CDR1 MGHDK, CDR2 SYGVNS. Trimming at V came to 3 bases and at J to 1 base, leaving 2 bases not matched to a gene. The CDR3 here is CASSELAVQETQYF. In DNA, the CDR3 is TGTGCCAGCAGTGAGCTAGCGGTCCAAGAGACCCAGTACTTC.

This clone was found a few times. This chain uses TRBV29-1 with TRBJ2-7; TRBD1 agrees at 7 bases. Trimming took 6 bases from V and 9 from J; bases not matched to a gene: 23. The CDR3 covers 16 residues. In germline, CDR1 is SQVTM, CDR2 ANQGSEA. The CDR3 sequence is CSVLTNPPGQLVVQYF. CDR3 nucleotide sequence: TGCAGCGTACTAACCAATCCCCCGGGACAGTTGGTCGTGCAGTACTTC.

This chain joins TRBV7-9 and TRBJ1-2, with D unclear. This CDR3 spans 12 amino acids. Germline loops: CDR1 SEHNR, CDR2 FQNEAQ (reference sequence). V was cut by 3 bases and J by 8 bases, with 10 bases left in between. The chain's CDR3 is CASSFRGGGYTF. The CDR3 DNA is TGTGCCAGCAGCTTCCGAGGTGGCGGCTACACCTTC.

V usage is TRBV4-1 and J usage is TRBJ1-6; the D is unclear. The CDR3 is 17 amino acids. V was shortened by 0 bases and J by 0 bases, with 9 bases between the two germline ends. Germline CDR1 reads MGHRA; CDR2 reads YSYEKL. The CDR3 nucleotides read TGCGCCAGCAGCCAAGATCGAGGGAGCTCCTATAATTCACCCCTCCACTTT. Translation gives CASSQDRGSSYNSPLHF.

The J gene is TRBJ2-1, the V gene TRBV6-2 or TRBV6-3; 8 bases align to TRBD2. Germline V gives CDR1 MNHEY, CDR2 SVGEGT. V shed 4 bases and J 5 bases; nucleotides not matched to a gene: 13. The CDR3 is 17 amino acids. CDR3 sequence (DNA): TGTGCCAGCAGTTTCCCAATAGCGGGACGCCTCGACAATGAGCAGTTCTTC. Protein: CASSFPIAGRLDNEQFF.

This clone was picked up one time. This CDR3 reads CASTYPNTDTQYF. As DNA, the CDR3 is TGTGCCAGCACCTACCCAAACACAGATACGCAGTATTTT. The gene calls are TRBV5-4 and TRBJ2-3; no clear D gene. The V end lost 6 bases, the J end lost 2 bases, and 10 bases lay between the germline ends. Germline CDR1 reads SGHNT; CDR2 reads YYREEE (reference sequence). This CDR3 has 13 residues.

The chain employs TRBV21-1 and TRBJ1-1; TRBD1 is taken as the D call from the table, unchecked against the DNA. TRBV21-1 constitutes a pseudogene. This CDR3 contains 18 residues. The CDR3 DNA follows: TGTGCCAGCAGCAAAGAGGGCAGGGGGGTGGTTGAGAACACTGAAGCTTTCTTT. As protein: CASSKEGRGVVENTEAFF.

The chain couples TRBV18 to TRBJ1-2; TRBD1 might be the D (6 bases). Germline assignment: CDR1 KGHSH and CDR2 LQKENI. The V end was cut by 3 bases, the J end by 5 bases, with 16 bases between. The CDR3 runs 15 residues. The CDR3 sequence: CASSPRQDDDYGYTF. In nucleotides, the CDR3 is TGTGCCAGCTCACCGAGACAGGACGATGATTATGGCTACACCTTC.

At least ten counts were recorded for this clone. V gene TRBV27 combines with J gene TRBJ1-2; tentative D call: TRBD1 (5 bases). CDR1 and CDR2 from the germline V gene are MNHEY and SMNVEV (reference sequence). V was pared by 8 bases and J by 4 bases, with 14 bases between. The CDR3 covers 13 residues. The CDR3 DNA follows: TGTGCCAGCCGGGACCCCGGGGGCTATGGCTACACCTTC. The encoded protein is CASRDPGGYGYTF.

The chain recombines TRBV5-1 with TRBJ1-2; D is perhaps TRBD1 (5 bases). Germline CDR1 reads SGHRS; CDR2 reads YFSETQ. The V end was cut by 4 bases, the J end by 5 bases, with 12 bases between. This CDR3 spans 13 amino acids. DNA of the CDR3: TGCGCCAGCAGCCCCGACAGTCAGTATGGCTACACCTTC. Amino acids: CASSPDSQYGYTF. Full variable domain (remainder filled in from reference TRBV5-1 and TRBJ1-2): KAGVTQTPRYLIKTRGQQVTLSCSPISGHRSVSWYQQTPGQGLQFLFEYFSETQRNKGNFPGRFSGRQFSNSRSEMNVSTLELGDSALYLCASSPDSQYGYTFGSGTRLTVV.

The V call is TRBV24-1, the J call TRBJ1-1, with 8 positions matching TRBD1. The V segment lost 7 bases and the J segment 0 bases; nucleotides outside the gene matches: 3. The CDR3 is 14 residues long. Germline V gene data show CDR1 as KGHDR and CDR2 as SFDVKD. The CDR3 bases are TGTGCCACCAGGGGGACAGGAATGAACACTGAAGCTTTCTTT. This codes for CATRGTGMNTEAFF.

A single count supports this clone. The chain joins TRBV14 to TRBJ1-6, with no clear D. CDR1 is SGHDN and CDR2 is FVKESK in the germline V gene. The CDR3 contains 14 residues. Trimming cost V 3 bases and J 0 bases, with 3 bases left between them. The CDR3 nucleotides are TGTGCCAGCAGCCACAGCTCCTATAATTCACCCCTCCACTTT. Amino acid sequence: CASSHSSYNSPLHF.

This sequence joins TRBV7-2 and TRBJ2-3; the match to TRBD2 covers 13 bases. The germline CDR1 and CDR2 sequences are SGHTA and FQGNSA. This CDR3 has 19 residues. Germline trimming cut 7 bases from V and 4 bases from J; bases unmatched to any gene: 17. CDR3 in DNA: TGTGCCAGCACCCACCTGAGGGGGCGGACTAGCGGGAGTGCAGATACGCAGTATTTT. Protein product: CASTHLRGRTSGSADTQYF.

The CDR3 protein is CASRQAGYNEQFF. The CDR3 DNA follows: TGTGCCAGCAGGCAGGCAGGCTACAATGAGCAGTTCTTC. V gene TRBV2 combines with J gene TRBJ2-1, with D hard to call. V was clipped by 6 bases and J by 3 bases, with 9 bases between them. This CDR3 region has 13 residues. Germline assignment: CDR1 SNHLY and CDR2 FYNNEI.